This T cell receptor (beta chain) was identified in a study of T cells in Graves' hyperthyroidism and ophthalmopathy. Patients counted as stable if ophthalmopathy did not develop within 18 months. Uncontrolled infection, other autoimmune disease, pregnancy or lactation disqualified patients from enrolment. It was around 10 ml of fresh peripheral blood that supplied the PBMCs. Points from the study as a whole: In the blood, most expanded thyroid clonotypes above 0.001 appeared as well.

The CDR3 spans 11 residues. V lost 2 bases, J lost 5 bases, and 6 bases lay in between. Germline V gives CDR1 GTSNPN, CDR2 SVGIG (reference sequence). It was RNA transcripts that yielded the amplified TCR beta CDR3 regions. The TCR CDR3 first-round RT-PCR relied on the HTBI primer set. TCRdb used MiXCR to reprocess the multiplex PCR reads, holding one entry per CDR3 protein. The data show a few hundred thousand distinct CDR3 sequences, with more than 20% seen just once and 26% held by the top ten. About this clonotype: Its antigen is unknown.

The V gene is TRBV30, the J gene TRBJ1-1; D not certain. This receptor was identified in a man younger than 35 with Graves' hyperthyroidism. Source material: blood. The CDR3 DNA sequence: TGTGCCTGGAGTTTTGGGACTGAAGCTTTCTTT. Translating gives CAWSFGTEAFF. Supplemented by reference TRBV30 and TRBJ1-1, the full variable domain reads SQTIHQWPATLVQPVGSPLSLECTVEGTSNPNLYWYRQAAGRGLQLLFYSVGIGQISSEVPQNLSASRPQDRQFILSSKKLLLSDSGFYLCAWSFGTEAFFGQGTRLTVV.